This is a list of T cell receptor beta chains from one sample in a study of patients and donors after allogeneic stem cell transplantation. Each CDR3 protein gets one entry after TCRdb re-called the RT-PCR reads with MiXCR. Of about 960,000 distinct CDR3 sequences listed, about 20% are singletons. Material for sequencing was blood, either unsorted or a sorted T cell fraction (not recorded which). These receptors all stem from a human donor who was either an allogeneic HSCT recipient or a stem cell or donor lymphocyte infusion donor (not recorded which). It is not recorded whose cells these are; they may come from a transplant donor. Each CDR3 is given with its conserved first and last residue. D genes are given only for firm matches. The size entry is marked missing in some rows and otherwise reads once, few, many or a size class.

v_call,clone_size,d_call,j_call,cdr3_aa,cdr3_nt
TRBV2,.,.,TRBJ1-2,CASTTRVGGYTF,TGTGCCAGCACGACCCGTGTTGGGGGCTACACCTTC
TRBV20-1,few,.,TRBJ1-5,CSADTGLKNQPQHF,TGCAGTGCTGACACGGGACTGAAGAATCAGCCCCAGCATTTT
TRBV24-1,.,.,TRBJ2-2,CATSDLTHNTGELFF,TGTGCCACCAGTGATTTGACCCACAACACCGGGGAGCTGTTTTTT
TRBV20-1,few,.,TRBJ2-3,CSASPPGTHRTDTQYF,TGCAGTGCTAGCCCCCCCGGGACCCATCGCACAGATACGCAGTATTTT
TRBV11-1,.,TRBD2,TRBJ2-1,CASSFGGLAGGTDNEQFF,TGTGCCAGCAGCTTTGGGGGACTAGCGGGAGGGACCGATAATGAGCAGTTCTTC
TRBV7-2,few,TRBD2,TRBJ2-7,CASSLATGGGAYEQYF,TGTGCCAGCAGCTTAGCTACGGGGGGAGGGGCCTACGAGCAGTACTTC
TRBV20-1,few,.,TRBJ1-1,CSARGERNTEAFF,TGCAGTGCTAGGGGGGAGAGGAACACTGAAGCTTTCTTT
TRBV2,few,.,TRBJ2-2,CATSASVAGELFF,TGTGCCACAAGCGCTAGTGTCGCCGGGGAGCTGTTTTTT
TRBV11-2,.,.,TRBJ2-1,CASSLEDLAQNEQFF,TGTGCCAGCAGCTTAGAAGATCTAGCCCAGAATGAGCAGTTCTTC
TRBV24-1,few,.,TRBJ1-1,CATSDPSPGAGGTEAFF,TGTGCCACCAGTGACCCATCTCCAGGGGCCGGTGGCACTGAAGCTTTCTTT
TRBV21-1,few,.,TRBJ2-7,CASSKDDPSYEQYF,TGTGCCAGCAGCAAAGACGACCCCTCCTACGAGCAGTACTTC
TRBV19,.,TRBD1,TRBJ1-1,CASSIKDRAEAFF,TGTGCCAGTAGTATAAAGGACAGGGCTGAAGCTTTCTTT
TRBV3-1,many,TRBD2,TRBJ2-7,CASSRLTSGSLYEQYF,TGTGCCAGCAGCCGGTTAACTAGCGGGAGTCTTTACGAGCAGTACTTC
TRBV4-1,.,.,TRBJ2-5,CASSPQDYQETQYF,TGCGCCAGCAGCCCCCAGGATTACCAAGAGACCCAGTACTTC
TRBV20-1,few,TRBD2,TRBJ2-5,CSAKQAGFQETQYF,TGCAGTGCCAAACAAGCGGGATTCCAAGAGACCCAGTACTTC
TRBV4-2,.,.,TRBJ2-6,CASSQDRGVLGANVLTF,TGTGCCAGCAGCCAAGATCGAGGAGTTTTGGGGGCCAACGTCCTGACTTTC